These T cell receptor beta chains were read from a single sample in a study of PD-1 blockade in mismatch repair-deficient tumors. Generated by immunoSEQ multiplex PCR, the TCRdb table keeps only in-frame clones and is missing some. The sample shows some 120,000 clones, about 88% of them seen only once. The starting material was peripheral blood, obtained 44 weeks after starting pembrolizumab. All receptors derive from an adult with mismatch repair-deficient cancer. The CDR3 runs from the conserved cysteine through the conserved F or W. The D gene is left open where the match is weak. Clone size is not always given. Where it is, it says once, few, many or a class for expanded clones.

J gene	clone size	V gene	D gene	CDR3 protein	CDR3 DNA
TRBJ2-7	few	TRBV13	.	CASKASGAEQYF	TGTGCCAGTAAAGCCTCAGGGGCCGAGCAGTACTTC
TRBJ1-2	.	TRBV11-2	TRBD1	CASSPGTGAQGYTF	TGTGCCAGCAGCCCCGGGACAGGGGCTCAAGGCTACACCTTC
TRBJ2-1	.	TRBV29-1	.	CSVVRRGGTRDEQFF	TGCAGCGTTGTGAGGCGCGGGGGCACTCGGGATGAGCAGTTCTTC
TRBJ2-2	.	TRBV15	.	CATRDGAETGELFF	TGTGCCACCAGGGATGGCGCGGAGACCGGGGAGCTGTTTTTT
TRBJ2-2	.	TRBV29-1	TRBD2	CSVAGTMNTGELFF	TGCAGCGTGGCCGGGACTATGAACACCGGGGAGCTGTTTTTT
TRBJ1-2	.	TRBV19	TRBD1	CASSPFRQGRSYGYTF	TGTGCCAGTAGTCCCTTCCGACAGGGTAGAAGCTATGGCTACACCTTC
TRBJ2-4	once	TRBV4-2	TRBD2	CASSQDLKGLASIQYF	TGTGCCAGCAGCCAAGATCTGAAGGGACTAGCATCCATTCAGTACTTC
TRBJ1-3	.	TRBV5-6	.	CASSSKPDGTIYF	TGTGCCAGCAGCTCGAAGCCAGACGGCACCATATATTTT
TRBJ2-5	.	TRBV7-2	TRBD1	CASSLGRGRETQYF	TGTGCCAGCAGCTTAGGTAGGGGGCGAGAGACCCAGTACTTC
TRBJ2-2	.	TRBV10-1	.	CASSEAHISDTGELFF	TGCGCCAGCAGTGAGGCCCACATCTCGGACACCGGGGAGCTGTTTTTT
TRBJ2-7	.	TRBV6-5	TRBD1	CASSYSRTGTGNEQYF	TGTGCCAGCAGTTACTCTAGGACCGGGACAGGGAACGAGCAGTACTTC
TRBJ2-7	.	TRBV7-9	.	CASSPDYPYEQYF	TGTGCCAGCAGCCCCGACTACCCCTACGAGCAGTACTTC
TRBJ2-7	few	TRBV7-9	TRBD2	CASSLEGGTYEQYF	TGTGCCAGCAGCTTAGAGGGAGGGACCTACGAGCAGTACTTC
TRBJ2-7	.	TRBV27	.	CASSLGGTYEQYF	TGTGCCAGCAGTTTAGGAGGTACCTACGAGCAGTACTTC
TRBJ2-2	few	TRBV5-4	TRBD2	CASSLGLAGGSTGELFF	TGTGCCAGCAGCTTGGGGCTAGCGGGAGGCAGTACCGGGGAGCTGTTTTTT
TRBJ1-5	.	TRBV5-8	TRBD1	CASSGGIGRTGYNQPQHF	TGTGCCAGCAGCGGCGGAATCGGCAGGACAGGGTATAATCAGCCCCAGCATTTT
TRBJ2-7	.	TRBV6-1	.	CASGRPYEQYF	TGTGCCAGCGGCAGGCCCTACGAGCAGTACTTC
TRBJ2-5	.	TRBV4-2	.	CASSQDSRGETQYF	TGTGCCAGCAGCCAAGATTCCAGGGGAGAGACCCAGTACTTC
TRBJ2-1	.	TRBV27	.	CASRPQSYNEQFF	TGTGCCAGCAGGCCCCAGAGTTACAATGAGCAGTTCTTC
TRBJ2-7	.	TRBV2	.	CASSDRESPPYEQYF	TGTGCCAGCAGTGATCGTGAATCGCCCCCCTACGAGCAGTACTTC
TRBJ2-2	.	TRBV7-2	.	CASRVSSGELFF	TGTGCCAGCAGAGTATCTTCCGGGGAGCTGTTTTTT
TRBJ2-1	.	TRBV9	.	CASSGRLYNEQFF	TGTGCCAGCAGCGGCCGATTGTACAATGAGCAGTTCTTC
TRBJ1-2	.	TRBV27	.	CASPPNVGGSYGYTF	TGTGCCAGCCCTCCGAATGTTGGGGGTAGCTATGGCTACACCTTC
TRBJ2-1	once	TRBV4-1	.	CASSVLAVDNEQFF	TGCGCCAGCAGCGTGTTAGCGGTAGACAATGAGCAGTTCTTC
TRBJ2-3	.	TRBV5-1	TRBD1	CASSLATGTGGTDTQYF	TGCGCCAGCAGCTTGGCTACCGGGACAGGGGGCACAGATACGCAGTATTTT
TRBJ2-6	.	TRBV11-1	TRBD2	CASSPGGEGGASGANVLTF	TGTGCCAGCAGCCCCGGGGGGGAGGGTGGAGCCTCTGGGGCCAACGTCCTGACTTTC
TRBJ2-5	.	TRBV10-3	.	CAISERRATQETQYF	TGTGCCATCAGTGAGAGGAGGGCGACCCAAGAGACCCAGTACTTC
TRBJ1-5	.	TRBV7-2	.	CASSLFTDQPQHF	TGTGCCAGCAGCTTATTTACCGATCAGCCCCAGCATTTT
TRBJ1-5	once	TRBV6-6	.	CASSYAGGLYQPQHF	TGTGCCAGCAGTTACGCCGGGGGCCTCTATCAGCCCCAGCATTTT
TRBJ2-6	.	TRBV9	TRBD2	CASSVARLASGRAFSGANVLTF	TGTGCCAGCAGCGTAGCAAGATTGGCTAGCGGGAGGGCCTTCTCTGGGGCCAACGTCCTGACTTTC
TRBJ2-3	.	TRBV7-7	.	CASSLGEGPRDTQYF	TGTGCTAGCAGCTTAGGTGAAGGCCCCAGGGATACGCAGTATTTT
TRBJ2-4	few	TRBV4-3	TRBD1	CASSQERAGGKNIQYF	TGCGCCAGCAGCCAAGAGCGGGCAGGGGGTAAAAACATTCAGTACTTC
TRBJ2-7	.	TRBV7-9	TRBD2	CASSSAGTSGISPYEQYF	TGTGCCAGCAGCTCGGCCGGGACTAGCGGGATATCCCCCTACGAGCAGTACTTC
TRBJ2-1	.	TRBV7-3	TRBD2	CASSSGLAGASSNEQFF	TGTGCCAGCAGCTCGGGACTAGCGGGAGCATCCTCCAATGAGCAGTTCTTC
TRBJ2-3	.	TRBV14	TRBD1	CASSQRQGADTQYF	TGTGCCAGCAGCCAAAGGCAGGGGGCGGATACGCAGTATTTT
TRBJ1-5	once	TRBV7-9	.	CASSAAGVAHQPQHF	TGTGCCAGCAGCGCGGCGGGGGTCGCCCATCAGCCCCAGCATTTT
TRBJ2-1	.	TRBV6-4	TRBD2	CASSDSTLAGGSSYNEQFF	TGTGCCAGCAGTGACTCAACACTAGCGGGAGGCAGCTCCTACAATGAGCAGTTCTTC
TRBJ2-5	.	TRBV28	TRBD1	CASSLRQGAGGTQYF	TGTGCCAGCAGTTTGAGACAGGGGGCCGGTGGGACCCAGTACTTC
TRBJ2-2	.	TRBV11-3	TRBD1	CASSSWTGRNTGELFF	TGTGCCAGCAGCTCCTGGACAGGCCGGAACACCGGGGAGCTGTTTTTT
TRBJ2-2	.	TRBV4-3	.	CASSPPSPGELFF	TGCGCCAGCAGCCCACCCTCCCCCGGGGAGCTGTTTTTT
TRBJ2-1	.	TRBV6-5	.	CASSYSWGDSYNEQFF	TGTGCCAGCAGTTACTCATGGGGAGATTCCTACAATGAGCAGTTCTTC
TRBJ2-4	.	TRBV5-8	TRBD2	CASSKGLAGGVNIQYF	TGTGCCAGCAGCAAGGGACTAGCGGGAGGGGTAAACATTCAGTACTTC
TRBJ2-7	.	TRBV4-3	TRBD2	CASSHIAGGPYEQYF	TGCGCCAGCAGCCACATAGCGGGAGGGCCCTACGAGCAGTACTTC
TRBJ2-1	.	TRBV27	.	CAGSFIGGISYNEQFF	TGTGCCGGCAGTTTCATTGGCGGGATCAGTTACAATGAGCAGTTCTTC
TRBJ2-7	.	TRBV4-1	.	CASSQGGGGQSYEQYF	TGCGCCAGCAGCCAAGGGGGGGGCGGGCAGTCCTACGAGCAGTACTTC
TRBJ2-6	.	TRBV7-9	.	CASSGAGTVGPGANVLTF	TGTGCCAGCAGCGGGGCCGGGACCGTTGGCCCTGGGGCCAACGTCCTGACTTTC